The 21 T cell receptor beta chains below come from one sample, sequenced in a study of T cell responses to AZD1222 COVID-19 vaccine (dated by TCRdb to the early 2020s). The time point label, as the study defines it: about 28 days (+/-7) after the second vaccine dose. The library was made by the immunoSEQ multiplex PCR assay. TCRdb limited this immuneACCESS table to in-frame rearrangements with V and J called. A share of clones is missing; checked studies link under half to unresolved V genes, and the rest is unexplained. The sample records about 130,000 clones, roughly 86% of which are singletons. Jointly, the top ten make up over 5% of the sample. The specimen comprised peripheral blood, sampled 28 days after the second AZD1222 dose. Receptors originate from an adult who received the AZD1222 COVID-19 vaccine.

The chain couples TRBV29-1 to TRBJ1-2; TRBD1 agrees at 10 bases. Germline loops: CDR1 SQVTM, CDR2 ANQGSEA. V lost 3 bases, J lost 4 bases, and 5 bases stayed unmatched. This CDR3 region has 14 residues. The CDR3 spells CSVELGQGSYGYTF. For the CDR3, the DNA is TGCAGCGTTGAGTTGGGACAGGGGTCCTATGGCTACACCTTC.

The V call is TRBV5-8, the J call TRBJ1-1, with D perhaps TRBD1 (5 bases). This CDR3 contains 15 residues. V was cut by 2 bases and J by 0 bases, with 11 bases left in between. Germline V gives CDR1 SGHTS, CDR2 YDEGEE. CDR3 nucleotides: TGTGCCAGCAGCTTCAGGACAACTATGAACACTGAAGCTTTCTTT. Its translation is CASSFRTTMNTEAFF.

This chain connects TRBV28 to TRBJ2-3; 9 bases agree with TRBD2. The CDR3 loop spans 16 amino acids. J gave up 3 bases and V 5 bases, and 9 bases lay outside the gene matches. Germline V gene data show CDR1 as MDHEN and CDR2 as SYDVKM. In DNA, the CDR3 is TGTGCCAGCAGTGCAAGTAGCGGGAGTATGACAGATACGCAGTATTTT. Translating gives CASSASSGSMTDTQYF.

The CDR3 reads CATSRVLAGNEQFF. The DNA of the CDR3 is TGTGCCACCAGCAGAGTGCTAGCAGGCAATGAGCAGTTCTTC. V gene TRBV15 combines with J gene TRBJ2-1; D might be TRBD2 (5 bases). Trimming took 1 base from V and 6 from J, leaving 10 bases between them. This CDR3 comprises 14 residues. Per the germline V gene, CDR1 is LNHNV and CDR2 is YYDKDF (reference sequence).

V usage is TRBV10-3 and J usage is TRBJ1-4, with D unresolved. The length of the CDR3 is 11 residues. V dropped 6 bases and J dropped 4 bases, with 3 bases sitting between them. Germline loops: CDR1 ENHRY, CDR2 SYGVKD. The CDR3 DNA reads as TGTGCCATCAGAAATAATGAAAAACTGTTTTTT. Translated: CAIRNNEKLFF.

The gene calls are TRBV29-1 and TRBJ2-7; 8 positions agree with TRBD2. The CDR3 sequence is 12 residues long. CDR1 SQVTM and CDR2 ANQGSEA come from the germline V gene. V dropped 7 bases and J dropped 5; count of bases not matched to a gene: 7. CDR3 loop: CSGGLAVHEQYF. In DNA, the CDR3 is TGCAGCGGAGGACTAGCAGTACACGAGCAGTACTTC.

V gene TRBV30 combines with J gene TRBJ2-1; D gene unclear. Trimming left V 0 bases short and J 7 bases short, with 7 bases between. The germline V gene has CDR1 GTSNPN and CDR2 SVGIG (reference sequence). The CDR3 is made up of 12 amino acids. Here the CDR3 reads CAWSVVLNEQFF. The CDR3 DNA sequence: TGTGCCTGGAGTGTGGTGCTTAATGAGCAGTTCTTC. The complete variable domain, with remaining parts taken from reference TRBV30 and TRBJ2-1, reads SQTIHQWPATLVQPVGSPLSLECTVEGTSNPNLYWYRQAAGRGLQLLFYSVGIGQISSEVPQNLSASRPQDRQFILSSKKLLLSDSGFYLCAWSVVLNEQFFGPGTRLTVL.

The chain carries TRBV28 and TRBJ1-2, with D possibly matching TRBD1 (6 bases). The V and J ends lost 6 bases and 5 bases respectively, with 13 bases between them. The CDR3 contains 13 residues. Germline CDR1 and CDR2: MDHEN and SYDVKM. CDR3 sequence reads: CASSPTGEYGYTF. DNA for the CDR3: TGTGCCAGCAGCCCGACAGGCGAGTATGGCTACACCTTC.

The V and J genes are TRBV5-5 and TRBJ2-3; 8 positions match TRBD1. This CDR3 has 16 amino acids. After removal of 3 bases from V and 3 bases from J, the junction contained 9 bases not matched to a gene. Germline CDR1 reads SGHKS; CDR2 reads YYEKEE (reference sequence). CDR3 sequence: CASSSSTGEGTDTQYF. In nucleotides, the CDR3 is TGTGCCAGCAGCTCCTCGACAGGGGAAGGGACAGATACGCAGTATTTT.

This clone turned up a few times. This chain links TRBV5-4 with TRBJ1-5; 11 bases are shared with TRBD1. Germline CDR1 SGHNT, CDR2 YYREEE (reference sequence). The CDR3 spans 14 residues. V trimming: 4 bases; J trimming: 10 bases; junction bases outside the gene matches: 7. The CDR3 region has the DNA TGTGCCAGCAGCCCAGGGACAGGGGGAGGACCCCAGCATTTT. Translation: CASSPGTGGGPQHF.

V usage is TRBV28 and J usage is TRBJ2-7; 10 nucleotides match TRBD2. The J segment lost 3 bases and the V segment lost 4 bases, leaving 9 bases of the junction unmatched. There are 16 residues in the CDR3. Germline CDR1 and CDR2: MDHEN and SYDVKM. The CDR3 is CASSSPGVAGGYEQYF. The CDR3 nucleotides are TGTGCCAGCAGTTCCCCCGGGGTAGCGGGAGGCTACGAGCAGTACTTC.

V gene TRBV7-2 combines with J gene TRBJ2-6; TRBD2 is a possible D gene (6 bases). CDR3 length: 18 amino acids. The V and J ends lost 2 bases and 0 bases respectively, with 14 bases between them. The germline gives CDR1 SGHTA, CDR2 FQGNSA. CDR3 DNA sequence: TGTGCCAGCAGCTTACAGATTAGCGGCGTCTCTGGGGCCAACGTCCTGACTTTC. This sequence encodes CASSLQISGVSGANVLTF.

This chain links TRBV6-5 with TRBJ1-3; tentatively, D is TRBD1 (6 bases). Germline CDR1 MNHEY, CDR2 SVGAGI. Deletions cut 5 bases from V and 0 bases from J, with 11 bases between. This CDR3 spans 15 amino acids. CDR3 nucleotide sequence: TGTGCCAGCAGTACTTGGGGGGCCTCTGGAAACACCATATATTTT. The encoded protein is CASSTWGASGNTIYF.

This chain uses TRBV4-1 with TRBJ2-3; D remains unclear. Germline CDR1 MGHRA, CDR2 YSYEKL. Trimming shortened V by 3 bases and J by 0 bases, and 4 bases separated the two germline ends. This CDR3 spans 13 amino acids. CDR3 region: CASSQPSTDTQYF. The DNA of the CDR3 is TGCGCCAGCAGCCAGCCTAGCACAGATACGCAGTATTTT.

This clone was recorded only once. V and J are TRBV27 and TRBJ2-5; TRBD2 matches 7 bases. The germline V gene encodes CDR1 MNHEY and CDR2 SMNVEV (reference sequence). The CDR3 spans 15 residues. V dropped 3 bases and J dropped 0; count of bases not matched to a gene: 4. The CDR3 DNA sequence: TGTGCCAGCAGTTTCTACGGACTAGACCAAGAGACCCAGTACTTC. Its protein is CASSFYGLDQETQYF.

The rearrangement links TRBV24-1 to TRBJ1-5; no clear D gene. The V and J ends lost 4 bases and 7 bases respectively, with 7 bases between them. The CDR3 contains 12 residues. In germline, CDR1 is KGHDR, CDR2 SFDVKD. The CDR3 spells CATSDNLQPQHF. The CDR3 bases are TGTGCCACCAGTGACAACCTACAGCCCCAGCATTTT.

The J gene is TRBJ2-1, the V gene TRBV27, with 12 nucleotides matching TRBD2. Germline V lookup: CDR1 MNHEY, CDR2 SMNVEV (reference sequence). J lost 10 bases, V lost 5 bases, and 6 bases had no gene match. The CDR3 spans 14 residues. The CDR3 reads CASSPSTSGSEQFF. DNA for the CDR3: TGTGCCAGCAGTCCGTCGACTAGCGGGAGCGAGCAGTTCTTC.

The rearrangement joins TRBV15 to TRBJ2-4, with D possibly TRBD1 on 6 matching bases. Trimming took off 2 bases at V and 13 bases at J, with 12 bases between the two ends. CDR1 and CDR2 from the germline V gene are LNHNV and YYDKDF (reference sequence). This CDR3 region has 12 residues. The CDR3 is CATSRYPGHQYF. The CDR3 DNA reads as TGTGCCACCAGCAGATATCCGGGACACCAGTACTTC.

The genes are TRBV5-1 and TRBJ2-1; 10 bases map to TRBD1. J gave up 8 bases and V 4 bases, and 6 bases lay outside the gene matches. The CDR3 consists of 14 residues. From germline, CDR1 is SGHRS and CDR2 YFSETQ. The CDR3 loop is CASSKGQGLDEQFF. CDR3 sequence (DNA): TGCGCCAGCAGCAAGGGACAGGGGTTGGATGAGCAGTTCTTC.

J is TRBJ2-2 and V is TRBV29-1; D perhaps matches TRBD1 (6 bases). The germline V gene has CDR1 SQVTM and CDR2 ANQGSEA. The CDR3 length is 15 residues. V shed 6 bases and J shed 4 bases, with 18 bases lying between them. CDR3 sequence reads: CSVADRPTSTGELFF. As DNA, the CDR3 is TGCAGCGTAGCCGACAGGCCTACGAGCACCGGGGAGCTGTTTTTT.

The chain links TRBV5-1 to TRBJ2-5; 11 bases agree with TRBD2. The CDR3 sequence is 14 residues long. Germline V lookup: CDR1 SGHRS, CDR2 YFSETQ. V gave up 1 base and J gave up 8 bases; unmatched junction bases: 4. The CDR3 protein is CASSLSSGGLTQYF. The CDR3, as DNA: TGCGCCAGCAGCTTGTCTAGCGGGGGGTTAACCCAGTACTTC.